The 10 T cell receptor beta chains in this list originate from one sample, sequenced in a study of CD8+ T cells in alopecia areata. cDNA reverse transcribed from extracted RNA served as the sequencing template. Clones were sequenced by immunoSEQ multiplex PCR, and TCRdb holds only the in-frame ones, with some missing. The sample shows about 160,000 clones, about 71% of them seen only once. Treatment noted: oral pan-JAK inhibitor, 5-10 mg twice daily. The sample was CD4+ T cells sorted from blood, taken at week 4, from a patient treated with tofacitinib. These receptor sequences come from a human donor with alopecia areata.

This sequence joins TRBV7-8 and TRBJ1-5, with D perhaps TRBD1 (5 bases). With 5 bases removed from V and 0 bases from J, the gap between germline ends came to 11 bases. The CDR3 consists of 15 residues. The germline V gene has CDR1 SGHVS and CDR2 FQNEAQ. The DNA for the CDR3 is TGTGCCAGCAGCCCCGCAGGGAGTAGCAATCAGCCCCAGCATTTT. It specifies CASSPAGSSNQPQHF.

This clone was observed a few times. The DNA of the CDR3 is TGTGCCACTCGGGACAGGACGTATGGCTACACCTTC. It specifies CATRDRTYGYTF. This chain joins TRBV10-3 and TRBJ1-2; 8 bases are a match to TRBD1. V trimming: 10 bases; J trimming: 5 bases; junction bases outside the gene matches: 6. CDR1 is ENHRY, CDR2 SYGVKD, per germline. The CDR3 sequence is 12 residues long.

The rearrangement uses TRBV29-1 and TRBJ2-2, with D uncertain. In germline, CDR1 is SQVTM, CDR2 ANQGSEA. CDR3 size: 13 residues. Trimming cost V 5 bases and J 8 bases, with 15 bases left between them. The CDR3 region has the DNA TGCAGCGTTCAAGGAGTTGCTAGGGGGGAGCTGTTTTTT. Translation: CSVQGVARGELFF.

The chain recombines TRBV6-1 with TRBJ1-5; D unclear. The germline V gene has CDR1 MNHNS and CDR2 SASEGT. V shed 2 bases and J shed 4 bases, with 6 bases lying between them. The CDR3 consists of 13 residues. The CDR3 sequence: CASSEFWNQPQHF. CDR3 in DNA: TGTGCCAGCAGTGAATTTTGGAATCAGCCCCAGCATTTT.

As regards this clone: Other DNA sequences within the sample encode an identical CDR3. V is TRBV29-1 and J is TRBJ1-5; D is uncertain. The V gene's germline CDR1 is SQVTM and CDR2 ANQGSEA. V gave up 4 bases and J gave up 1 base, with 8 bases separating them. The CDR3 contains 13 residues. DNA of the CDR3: TGCAGCGTTGTCGAGAGCAGCAATCAGCCCCAGCATTTT. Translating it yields CSVVESSNQPQHF.

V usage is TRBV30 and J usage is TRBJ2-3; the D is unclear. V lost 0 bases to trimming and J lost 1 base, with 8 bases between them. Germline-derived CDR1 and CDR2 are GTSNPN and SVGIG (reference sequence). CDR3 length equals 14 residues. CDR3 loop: CAWSVRPGTDTQYF. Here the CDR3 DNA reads TGTGCCTGGAGTGTACGCCCAGGCACAGATACGCAGTATTTT.

CDR3 sequence reads: CSVRGILPLNEQFF. DNA of the CDR3: TGCAGCGTAAGGGGCATACTCCCACTTAATGAGCAGTTCTTC. This sequence joins TRBV29-1 and TRBJ2-1, with a possible D match to TRBD1 (5 bases). The length of the CDR3 is 14 residues. With 6 bases removed from V and 7 bases from J, the gap between germline ends came to 19 bases. Germline V gene lookup returns CDR1 SQVTM and CDR2 ANQGSEA.

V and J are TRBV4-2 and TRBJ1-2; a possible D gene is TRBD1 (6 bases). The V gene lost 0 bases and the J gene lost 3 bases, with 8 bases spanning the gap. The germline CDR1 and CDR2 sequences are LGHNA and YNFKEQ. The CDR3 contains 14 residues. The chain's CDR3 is CASSQDPGDYGYTF. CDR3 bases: TGTGCCAGCAGCCAAGATCCAGGGGACTATGGCTACACCTTC.

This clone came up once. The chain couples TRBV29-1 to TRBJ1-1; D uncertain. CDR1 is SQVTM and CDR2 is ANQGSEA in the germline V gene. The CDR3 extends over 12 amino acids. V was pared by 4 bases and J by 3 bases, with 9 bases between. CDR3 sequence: CSVGVSYTEAFF. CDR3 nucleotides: TGCAGCGTTGGGGTGTCGTACACTGAAGCTTTCTTT.

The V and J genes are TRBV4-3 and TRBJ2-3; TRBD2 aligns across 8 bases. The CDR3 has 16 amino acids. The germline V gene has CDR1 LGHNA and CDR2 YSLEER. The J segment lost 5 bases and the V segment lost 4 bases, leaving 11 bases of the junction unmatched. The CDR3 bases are TGCGCCAGCAGCCCGCTGACAGCGGGGGTGGGAGATACGCAGTATTTT. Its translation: CASSPLTAGVGDTQYF.